This T cell receptor (beta chain) stems from a study of CD8 T cells in Susac syndrome. Looked up from germline, CDR1 is MNHEY and CDR2 is SMNVEV (reference sequence). V was trimmed by 2 bases and J by 4 bases, leaving 8 bases between them. The CDR3 runs to 13 residues. With random hexamers, about 0.45 to 1 ug RNA was reverse transcribed. The CDR3 of TCR beta was amplified by immunoSEQ multiplex PCR across 54 Vbeta and 13 Jbeta. Via MiXCR, TCRdb re-called the immunoSEQ multiplex PCR reads, giving one row per CDR3 protein. The table records 130,000 or so distinct CDR3 sequences, 75% to 90% of them present only once. The study sequenced TCR beta in blood CD8+ and CD4+ T cells. The multiple sclerosis control group was made up of treatment-naive patients with stable or active relapsing-remitting disease. Negative isolation yielded CD4+ and CD8+ T cells, and FACS enriched TEMRA cells.

This receptor was obtained from a human donor with multiple sclerosis. Material for sequencing was CD8+ T cells from PBMCs. The chain joins TRBV27 to TRBJ1-2; D uncertain. CDR3 sequence (DNA): TGTGCCAGCAGTTTAAGGGCAGCCTATGGCTACACCTTC. As protein: CASSLRAAYGYTF.